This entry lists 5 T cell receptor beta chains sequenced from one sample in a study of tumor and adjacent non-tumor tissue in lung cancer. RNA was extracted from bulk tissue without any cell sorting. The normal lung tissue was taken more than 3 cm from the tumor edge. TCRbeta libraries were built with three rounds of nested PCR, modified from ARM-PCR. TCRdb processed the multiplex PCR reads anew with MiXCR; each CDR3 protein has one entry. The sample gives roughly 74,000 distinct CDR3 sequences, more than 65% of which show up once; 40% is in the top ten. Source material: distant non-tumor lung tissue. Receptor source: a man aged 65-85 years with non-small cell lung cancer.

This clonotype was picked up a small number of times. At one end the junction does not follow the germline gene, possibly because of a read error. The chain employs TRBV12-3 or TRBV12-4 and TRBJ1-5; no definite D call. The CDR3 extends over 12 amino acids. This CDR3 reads CASSPTGQPQHF. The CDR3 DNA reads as TGTGCTAGCAGTCCCACTGGCCAGCCCCAGCATTTT.

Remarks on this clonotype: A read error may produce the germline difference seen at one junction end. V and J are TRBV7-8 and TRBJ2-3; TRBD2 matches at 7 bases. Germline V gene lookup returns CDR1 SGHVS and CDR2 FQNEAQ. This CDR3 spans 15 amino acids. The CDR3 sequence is CASGERGGYTETQYF. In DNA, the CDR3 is TGTGCCAGCGGGGAGCGGGGAGGTTACACAGAAACGCAGTATTTT.

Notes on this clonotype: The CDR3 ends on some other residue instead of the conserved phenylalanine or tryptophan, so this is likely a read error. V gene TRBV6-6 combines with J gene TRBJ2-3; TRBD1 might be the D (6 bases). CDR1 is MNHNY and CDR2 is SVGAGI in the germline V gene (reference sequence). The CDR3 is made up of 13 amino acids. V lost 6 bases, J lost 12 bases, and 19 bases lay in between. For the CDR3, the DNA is TGTGCCAGCAGCTCCGCCTGGGGGCCGATACAGTATTAT. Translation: CASSSAWGPIQYY.

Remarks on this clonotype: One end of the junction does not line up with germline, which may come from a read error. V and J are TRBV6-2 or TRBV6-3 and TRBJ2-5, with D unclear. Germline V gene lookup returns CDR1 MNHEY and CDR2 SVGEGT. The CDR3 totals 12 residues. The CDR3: CASSSHLKTQYF. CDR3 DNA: TGTGCCAGCAGTTCCCACCTTAAGACACAGTACTTC.

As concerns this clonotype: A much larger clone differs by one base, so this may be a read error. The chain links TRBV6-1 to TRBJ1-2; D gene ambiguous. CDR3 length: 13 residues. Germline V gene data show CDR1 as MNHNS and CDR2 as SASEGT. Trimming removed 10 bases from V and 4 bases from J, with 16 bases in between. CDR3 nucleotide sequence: TGTGCCATCAGCGAAATGTCCCCCTATGGCTACACCTTC. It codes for CAISEMSPYGYTF.